This TCR beta chain was retrieved from a study of T cells after yellow fever vaccination. This clonotype showed up many times. TCRdb ran MiXCR on the 5' RACE reads and lists one entry per CDR3 protein. Of some 340,000 distinct CDR3 sequences listed, roughly 4% were seen once; the top ten hold 20% to 25%. This CDR3 has 14 residues. The V end was cut by 0 bases, the J end by 2 bases, with 8 bases between. The V gene's germline CDR1 is SGHRS and CDR2 YFSETQ. The TCR was taken from a man between 18 and 29 years old who received the YFV17D yellow fever vaccine. The rearrangement uses TRBV5-1 and TRBJ2-5, with D perhaps matching TRBD2 (5 bases). The source was PBMCs, collected 5 days after the yellow fever booster vaccination. The CDR3 sequence: CASSLGGQQETQYF. DNA for the CDR3: TGCGCCAGCAGCTTGGGCGGGCAGCAAGAGACCCAGTACTTC. The full variable domain, completed using reference TRBV5-1 and TRBJ2-5, is KAGVTQTPRYLIKTRGQQVTLSCSPISGHRSVSWYQQTPGQGLQFLFEYFSETQRNKGNFPGRFSGRQFSNSRSEMNVSTLELGDSALYLCASSLGGQQETQYFGPGTRLLVL.